This T cell receptor (beta chain) originates from a study of shared clonotypes between healthy human individuals. Study overall: Three CD4 naive, three CD4 memory, two CD8 naive and one CD8 memory plate were used per donor.

Assay: immunoSEQ multiplex PCR; the TCRdb copy retains only in-frame clones and omits some. The sample includes around 2.5 million clones, roughly 93% of them seen just once. Looked up from germline, CDR1 is MDHEN and CDR2 is SYDVKM. CDR3 length equals 14 residues. V shed 7 bases and J shed 8 bases, with 20 bases lying between them. Input material: naive CD4+ T cells from PBMCs. Stated subset: CD45RA+ positively selected. The rearrangement joins TRBV28 to TRBJ1-2; a weak D match, TRBD1 (6 bases). This TCR was recovered from a man aged 18 to 35 in good health. Some clones in this sample may be carry-over from other donors' samples. CDR3 DNA sequence: TGTGCCAGCATCAACCTAGGGGGGGCGCGAGGCTACACCTTC. Protein: CASINLGGARGYTF.